This T cell receptor (beta chain) was obtained from a study of response to subunit inactivated influenza vaccine. Study observations and caveats: It was the authors' suggestion that each seasonal influenza vaccination recruits few new T cells.

Worth noting for this clonotype: The antigen is unknown.

J was trimmed by 5 bases and V by 3 bases; bases with no gene match: 6. This CDR3 is 15 amino acids long. TCRdb used MiXCR to reprocess the RT-PCR reads, holding one entry per CDR3 protein. This table has 800,000 or so distinct CDR3 sequences, approximately 22% appearing once. This sequence was found in a man aged 45-60 years who received an inactivated influenza vaccine. The chain is built from TRBV12-3 or TRBV12-4 and TRBJ2-3, with 9 bases identical to TRBD2. The sequencing used PBMCs from blood, collected around 5 days after vaccination. CDR3 sequence reads: CASSLVAGVIDTQYF. The CDR3 nucleotides read TGTGCCAGCAGTTTGGTAGCGGGAGTCATAGATACGCAGTATTTT.